Below are 14 T cell receptor beta chains sequenced from a single sample in a study of T cells in Graves' hyperthyroidism and ophthalmopathy. It was RNA transcripts that yielded the amplified TCR beta CDR3 regions. HTBI primers were employed in a first-round RT-PCR of the TCR CDR3. TCRdb re-derived calls from the multiplex PCR reads in MiXCR, one entry per CDR3 protein. Of some 580,000 distinct CDR3 sequences detected, about a sixth appear once; the ten largest clones hold around 3.5%. Material for sequencing was blood. The receptor set was obtained from a woman aged 40 to 49 with Graves' ophthalmopathy.

This clonotype was detected once. The chain combines TRBV7-2 with TRBJ2-1; D unclear. Germline V gene sequence: CDR1 SGHTA, CDR2 FQGNSA. The CDR3 extends over 14 amino acids. The germline V and J ends were trimmed by 5 bases and 8 bases, with 16 bases remaining between them. CDR3 in DNA: TGTGCCAGCAGCCTTTCGGAAGCCCCCGATGAGCAGTTCTTC. This translates into CASSLSEAPDEQFF.

V usage is TRBV28 and J usage is TRBJ1-2, with 9 positions matching TRBD1. Germline V gene data show CDR1 as MDHEN and CDR2 as SYDVKM. J lost 7 bases, V lost 7 bases, and 4 bases had no gene match. The CDR3 spans 12 residues. Here the CDR3 reads CASMGQGSGYTF. DNA of the CDR3: TGTGCCAGCATGGGACAGGGTTCTGGCTACACCTTC.

The table lists this clonotype with many counts. The chain joins TRBV3-1 to TRBJ2-1; 11 nucleotides match TRBD2. Trimming at V came to 4 bases and at J to 0 bases, leaving 2 bases not matched to a gene. The CDR3 consists of 16 residues. Germline lookup yields CDR1 LGHDT and CDR2 YNNKEL (reference sequence). The CDR3 spells CASSPLAGGSYNEQFF. In nucleotides, the CDR3 is TGTGCCAGCAGCCCTCTAGCGGGAGGCTCCTACAATGAGCAGTTCTTC.

This clonotype came up many times. The rearrangement links TRBV2 to TRBJ1-6, with D hard to call. Germline CDR1 reads SNHLY; CDR2 reads FYNNEI. The CDR3 loop spans 12 amino acids. Between the trimmed V and J ends, which lost 7 bases and 9 bases, there was a span of 10 bases. The CDR3 region is CASIGLRSPLHF. DNA for the CDR3: TGTGCCAGCATCGGGTTGCGTTCACCCCTCCACTTT. Supplemented by reference TRBV2 and TRBJ1-6, the full variable domain reads EPEVTQTPSHQVTQMGQEVILRCVPISNHLYFYWYRQILGQKVEFLVSFYNNEISEKSEIFDDQFSVERPDGSNFTLKIRSTKLEDSAMYFCASIGLRSPLHFGNGTRLTVT.

The rearrangement joins TRBV7-3 to TRBJ1-1; D remains unclear. Per germline, CDR1 SGHTA and CDR2 FQGTGA. This CDR3 has 15 amino acids. V lost 5 bases and J 0 bases, leaving 13 bases between the germline ends. This CDR3 reads CASSPGHIMNTEAFF. The CDR3, as DNA: TGTGCCAGCAGCCCAGGCCACATAATGAACACTGAAGCTTTCTTT.

The genes are TRBV7-9 and TRBJ1-3, with 8 bases aligning to TRBD1. The CDR3 contains 15 residues. The V and J ends lost 2 bases and 2 bases, in that order; junction bases with no gene match: 2. From germline, CDR1 is SEHNR and CDR2 FQNEAQ (reference sequence). CDR3 sequence (DNA): TGTGCCAGCAGCTTACGACAGGGGACTGGAAACACCATATATTTT. This encodes CASSLRQGTGNTIYF.

The sample holds one count of this clonotype. The conserved closing phenylalanine or tryptophan is absent in this CDR3, likely reflecting a read error. The CDR3 spells CASTPSHPDRGPLGTEAFL. The CDR3 DNA is TGTGCCAGTACCCCCTCCCACCCGGACAGGGGGCCGTTGGGCACTGAAGCTTTCCTT. This chain joins TRBV19 and TRBJ1-1, with TRBD1 matching 11 bases. V dropped 7 bases and J dropped 4; count of bases not matched to a gene: 20. The CDR3 length is 19 residues. Germline V lookup: CDR1 LNHDA, CDR2 SQIVND (reference sequence).

Details on this clonotype: Possible read error: a much larger clone is one base away. The chain uses TRBV30 and TRBJ2-7; 7 nucleotides match TRBD1. The J call may be faulty, since TRBJ2-1 better matches the DNA end. Germline assignment: CDR1 GTSNPN and CDR2 SVGIG (reference sequence). The CDR3 covers 14 residues. The CDR3 loop reads CAWSHGTVAYEQFF. CDR3 coding DNA: TGTGCCTGGAGTCACGGGACAGTGGCCTACGAGCAGTTCTTC.

The V and J genes are TRBV6-1 and TRBJ2-2, with 7 nucleotides matching TRBD1. The V gene's germline CDR1 is MNHNS and CDR2 SASEGT. This CDR3 contains 14 residues. With 5 bases clipped from V and 6 bases from J, the junction kept 6 bases outside the gene matches. The CDR3 loop reads CASSRTQGSGELFF. As DNA, the CDR3 is TGTGCCAGCAGTCGAACACAGGGGTCCGGGGAGCTGTTTTTT.

The genes are TRBV5-1 and TRBJ2-5, with TRBD2 matching over 9 bases. V lost 2 bases, J lost 3 bases, and 5 bases stayed unmatched. CDR3 size: 15 residues. CDR1 SGHRS and CDR2 YFSETQ come from the germline V gene. The CDR3 nucleotides read TGCGCCAGCAGCTTCCCTGGCGGGGGGGAAGAGACCCAGTACTTC. This sequence encodes CASSFPGGGEETQYF.

The chain couples TRBV3-1 to TRBJ2-5, with TRBD2 identical over 13 bases. V shed 1 base, J shed 5 bases, and the junction held 7 bases outside the gene matches. The CDR3 sequence is 17 residues long. Looked up from germline, CDR1 is LGHDT and CDR2 is YNNKEL (reference sequence). The CDR3 loop is CASSQGGLAGRGETQYF. CDR3 in DNA: TGTGCCAGCAGCCAAGGGGGACTAGCGGGGAGAGGGGAGACCCAGTACTTC.

This clonotype was found many times. The CDR3 sequence: CASSEGGLAGTNEQFF. The CDR3 bases are TGTGCCAGCAGTGAAGGGGGACTAGCGGGGACTAATGAGCAGTTCTTC. The rearrangement joins TRBV2 to TRBJ2-1, with 13 nucleotides matching TRBD2. J was trimmed by 7 bases and V by 1 base; bases with no gene match: 4. Germline V lookup: CDR1 SNHLY, CDR2 FYNNEI. The CDR3 consists of 16 residues.

This clonotype has only a few counts. The CDR3 region is CASSFGRTEGSPLHF. The DNA of the CDR3 is TGTGCCAGCAGCTTTGGGAGAACCGAGGGGTCACCCCTCCACTTT. The V gene is TRBV7-2, the J gene TRBJ1-6; TRBD1 is a possible D gene (5 bases). V was cut by 3 bases and J by 10 bases, with 16 bases left in between. Germline values: CDR1 SGHTA, CDR2 FQGNSA. This CDR3 spans 15 amino acids.

The chain uses TRBV19 and TRBJ2-1; D uncertain. Germline V gene sequence: CDR1 LNHDA, CDR2 SQIVND (reference sequence). This CDR3 spans 15 amino acids. Trimming shortened V by 4 bases and J by 2 bases, and 12 bases separated the two germline ends. The CDR3 sequence is CASSTPGRTYNEQFF. The CDR3 DNA sequence: TGTGCCAGTAGTACTCCGGGTCGAACCTACAATGAGCAGTTCTTC.